Below, 19 T cell receptor beta chains from the same sample are listed, as sequenced in a study of blood T cell repertoires in COVID-19. TCRdb's copy holds only in-frame clones and misses some; the assay was immunoSEQ multiplex PCR. The top ten hold approximately 4.9% of the sample, which has 55,000 to 70,000 clones, about 78% seen once. The specimen was peripheral blood. Receptor source: a human donor in a cohort sampled during active COVID-19.

This clone is a singleton in its sample. The V and J genes are TRBV29-1 and TRBJ1-2; 9 nucleotides align to TRBD1. The germline CDR1 and CDR2 sequences are SQVTM and ANQGSEA. The ends lost 3 bases at V and 6 bases at J; junction bases unmatched: 5. The CDR3 loop spans 13 amino acids. CDR3 sequence: CSVDSGTGNGYTF. The CDR3 nucleotides are TGCAGCGTTGATTCCGGGACAGGGAATGGCTACACCTTC.

This clone was detected once. The rearrangement uses TRBV7-2 and TRBJ1-2; 7 bases line up with TRBD1. With 5 bases clipped from V and 4 bases from J, the junction kept 7 bases outside the gene matches. CDR1 and CDR2 (germline): SGHTA, FQGNSA. The CDR3 has 14 amino acids. CDR3 loop: CASSPDRESYGYTF. The CDR3 DNA reads as TGTGCCAGCAGCCCCGACAGGGAAAGCTATGGCTACACCTTC.

The CDR3 reads CASSRGTSGYNEQFF. The CDR3 DNA reads TGTGCCAGCAGCCGAGGGACTAGCGGTTACAATGAGCAGTTCTTC. The chain joins TRBV27 to TRBJ2-1; 11 bases match TRBD2. Germline V gene data show CDR1 as MNHEY and CDR2 as SMNVEV (reference sequence). The CDR3 sequence is 15 residues long. V gave up 6 bases and J gave up 4 bases; unmatched junction bases: 5.

The chain combines TRBV6-5 with TRBJ2-7; a possible D gene is TRBD2 (6 bases). This CDR3 has 15 residues. V was shortened by 5 bases and J by 6 bases, with 20 bases between the two germline ends. Germline CDR1 reads MNHEY; CDR2 reads SVGAGI. The CDR3 reads CASSPLHGRSAEQYF. Written as DNA, the CDR3 is TGTGCCAGCAGTCCCCTTCACGGGAGAAGTGCCGAGCAGTACTTC.

The chain employs TRBV12-3 or TRBV12-4 and TRBJ2-7, with unresolved D. This CDR3 is built from 12 residues. The V end was cut by 3 bases, the J end by 4 bases, with 7 bases between. The CDR3 loop reads CASSFRGYEQYF. For the CDR3, the DNA is TGTGCCAGCAGTTTCCGAGGATACGAGCAGTACTTC.

This rearrangement joins TRBV25-1 to TRBJ2-7, with D maybe TRBD1 (5 bases). In germline, CDR1 is MGHDK, CDR2 SYGVNS. CDR3 length: 12 amino acids. V shed 7 bases and J shed 3 bases, with 10 bases lying between them. CDR3 protein: CASKGQGYEQYF. In DNA, the CDR3 is TGTGCCAGCAAAGGGCAGGGCTACGAGCAGTACTTC.

The chain has TRBV11-1 and TRBJ1-1, with TRBD1 matching 10 bases. Trimming cost V 5 bases and J 2 bases; bases outside gene matches: 5. The CDR3 loop spans 15 amino acids. Per the germline V gene, CDR1 is SGHAT and CDR2 is FQDESV (reference sequence). CDR3 coding DNA: TGTGCCAGCAGCAAAAGGACAGGGGGAAACACTGAAGCTTTCTTT. It is translated as CASSKRTGGNTEAFF.

This clone was counted once. This chain joins TRBV10-2 and TRBJ2-7; D may be TRBD1 (5 bases). This CDR3 is built from 15 residues. Trimming removed 0 bases at V and 3 bases at J, with 12 bases between. Germline values: CDR1 WSHSY, CDR2 SAAADI. The CDR3 bases are TGCGCCAGCAGTGAGTCGTTTCAGGGAAGCTACGAGCAGTACTTC. Translating it yields CASSESFQGSYEQYF.

The DNA for the CDR3 is TGTGCCAGCAGCGTAGCCGGGACACTAAAAGGCGGTGAGCAGTTCTTC. Translated, it gives CASSVAGTLKGGEQFF. This chain links TRBV9 with TRBJ2-1; possible D gene TRBD1, 6 bases. Between the trimmed V and J ends, which lost 0 bases and 9 bases, there was a span of 19 bases. Germline lookup yields CDR1 SGDLS and CDR2 YYNGEE. The CDR3 sequence is 16 residues long.

About this clone itself: A read error is likely, as this CDR3 ends without the conserved phenylalanine or tryptophan. The DNA is left out, because the CDR3 cannot be placed on it with certainty; the CDR3 is given as TCRdb lists it. The chain has TRBV28 and TRBJ2-7; the table's D call, TRBD2, has no DNA check behind it. The V gene's germline CDR1 is MDHEN and CDR2 SYDVKM. A total of 14 residues make up the CDR3, ends included. The CDR3 is CASSPPLGGAREVI.

V gene TRBV6-4 combines with J gene TRBJ1-2, with 9 bases that match TRBD1. V trimming: 3 bases; J trimming: 8 bases; junction bases outside the gene matches: 4. The CDR3 sequence is 13 residues long. CDR1 is MRHNA, CDR2 SNTAGT, per germline. The CDR3 bases are TGTGCCAGCAGTGAAGGACAGGGGATGGGCTACACCTTC. Residues: CASSEGQGMGYTF.

The J gene is TRBJ1-5, the V gene TRBV19, with 7 nucleotides matching TRBD1. Germline trimming cut 6 bases from V and 4 bases from J; bases unmatched to any gene: 3. From germline, CDR1 is LNHDA and CDR2 SQIVND (reference sequence). The CDR3 contains 13 residues. CDR3 amino acids: CASRQGLNQPQHF. CDR3 DNA sequence: TGTGCCAGTAGACAGGGGCTTAATCAGCCCCAGCATTTT.

The chain has TRBV9 and TRBJ2-1; 7 nucleotides match TRBD1. The junction had 7 bases not matched to a gene; V was cut back by 3 bases and J by 1 base. The CDR3 runs to 16 residues. Germline CDR1 reads SGDLS; CDR2 reads YYNGEE. CDR3 residues: CASSGTTGRSYNEQFF. The CDR3 nucleotides are TGTGCCAGCAGCGGGACGACAGGGCGGTCCTACAATGAGCAGTTCTTC.

Only one count was recorded for this clone. This chain connects TRBV23-1 to TRBJ1-5, with 8 nucleotides matching TRBD1. TRBV23-1 is known as an ORF, though its function is uncertain. Trimming cost V 3 bases and J 2 bases; bases outside gene matches: 6. This CDR3 has 16 residues. As DNA, the CDR3 is TGCGCCAGCAGTCAGCAGACAGGGGATCGCAATCAGCCCCAGCATTTT. Its protein product is CASSQQTGDRNQPQHF.

V gene TRBV30 combines with J gene TRBJ1-5, with D unclear. CDR3 length equals 13 residues. The V end was cut by 2 bases, the J end by 0 bases, with 5 bases between. CDR1 and CDR2 (germline): GTSNPN, SVGIG (reference sequence). The CDR3, as DNA: TGTGCCTGGAGTACCGGTAGCAATCAGCCCCAGCATTTT. This codes for CAWSTGSNQPQHF.

The V and J genes are TRBV5-4 and TRBJ2-2, with D possibly being TRBD2 (6 bases). The ends were cut back, 0 bases at V and 4 bases at J, with 10 bases in the middle. The CDR3 is made up of 15 amino acids. Germline V lookup: CDR1 SGHNT, CDR2 YYREEE (reference sequence). As DNA, the CDR3 is TGTGCCAGCAGCTTGGGGGGGGACGGCACCGGGGAGCTGTTTTTT. Protein: CASSLGGDGTGELFF.

This chain uses TRBV28 with TRBJ2-5, with TRBD2 matching over 10 bases. The CDR3 has 16 residues. Germline V lookup: CDR1 MDHEN, CDR2 SYDVKM. Trimming at V came to 6 bases and at J to 6 bases, leaving 13 bases not matched to a gene. CDR3 loop: CASSPYSASGRKTQYF. The DNA of the CDR3 is TGTGCCAGCAGCCCATACTCCGCTAGCGGGAGAAAGACCCAGTACTTC.

The V call is TRBV10-3, the J call TRBJ2-1, with 12 bases lining up with TRBD2. Losses at the gene ends were 6 bases for V and 6 bases for J; bases not matched to a gene: 6. The CDR3 loop spans 15 amino acids. The germline V gene has CDR1 ENHRY and CDR2 SYGVKD. The CDR3 loop reads CAIRPTSGSGNEQFF. The CDR3 DNA is TGTGCCATCAGACCGACTAGCGGGAGTGGCAATGAGCAGTTCTTC.

The rearrangement links TRBV5-5 to TRBJ2-7; 10 positions match TRBD1. CDR1 SGHKS and CDR2 YYEKEE come from the germline V gene (reference sequence). CDR3 length: 14 amino acids. Losses at the gene ends were 3 bases for V and 5 bases for J; bases not matched to a gene: 5. The CDR3 sequence: CASSWGQGLHEQYF. CDR3 DNA: TGTGCCAGCAGCTGGGGACAGGGGCTCCACGAGCAGTACTTC. Complete variable domain (other parts from reference TRBV5-5 and TRBJ2-7): DAGVTQSPTHLIKTRGQQVTLRCSPISGHKSVSWYQQVLGQGPQFIFQYYEKEERGRGNFPDRFSARQFPNYSSELNVNALLLGDSALYLCASSWGQGLHEQYFGPGTRLTVT.